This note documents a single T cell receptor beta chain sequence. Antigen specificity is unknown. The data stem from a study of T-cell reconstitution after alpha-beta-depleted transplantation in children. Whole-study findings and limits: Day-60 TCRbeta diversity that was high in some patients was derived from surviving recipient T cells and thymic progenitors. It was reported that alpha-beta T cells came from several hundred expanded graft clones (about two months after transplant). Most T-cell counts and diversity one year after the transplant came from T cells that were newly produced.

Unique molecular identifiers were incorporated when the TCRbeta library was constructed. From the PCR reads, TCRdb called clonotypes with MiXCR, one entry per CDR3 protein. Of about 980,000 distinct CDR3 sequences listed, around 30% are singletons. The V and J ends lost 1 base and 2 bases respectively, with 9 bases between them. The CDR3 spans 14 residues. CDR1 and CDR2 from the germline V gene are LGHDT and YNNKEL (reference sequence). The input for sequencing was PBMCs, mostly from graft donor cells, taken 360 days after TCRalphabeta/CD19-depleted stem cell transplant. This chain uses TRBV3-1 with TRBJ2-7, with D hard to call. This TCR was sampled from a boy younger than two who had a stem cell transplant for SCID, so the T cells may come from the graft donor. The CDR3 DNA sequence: TGTGCCAGCAGCCAAGTAGTGCGGCCCTACGAGCAGTACTTC. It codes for CASSQVVRPYEQYF.